The rows below give T cell receptor beta chains drawn from one sample of a study of shared clonotypes between healthy human individuals. TCRdb keeps only in-frame clones here, not all; method: immunoSEQ multiplex PCR. The data contain 450,000 to 500,000 clones, 81% of them seen just once; the ten biggest clones take up 10% to 15%. The sequencing sample was made of PBMCs. These receptors were collected from a woman between 40 and 50 years old in good health. Some clones in this sample may be carry-over from other donors' samples. Both conserved end residues are trimmed from each CDR3.

>TRBJ2-2|TRBV4-3|12
ASSRTYLTGELF
>TRBJ2-7|TRBV5-6|11
ASSAGQSYEQY
>TRBJ2-3|TRBV7-8|16
ASSGSGTSAQRTDTQY
>TRBJ1-5|TRBV7-2|14
ASSLEGQGGNQPQH
>TRBJ2-1|TRBV28|13
ASILGQGVWNEQF
>TRBJ2-1|TRBV19|13
ASSPRLAGVHEQF
>TRBJ2-5|TRBV15|12
ATSRGQGIETQY
>TRBJ2-1|TRBV7-7|11
ASSLDQHNEQF
>TRBJ2-3|TRBV29-1|12
SVAQGALTDTQY
>TRBJ2-7|TRBV5-1|12
ASGIGQEAYEQY
>TRBJ2-5|TRBV30|9
AWSVQETQY
>TRBJ2-2|TRBV5-4|13
ASSLTSGNTGELF
>TRBJ2-7|TRBV27|14
ASSSAGTSGRSEQY
>TRBJ1-4|TRBV5-3|16
ARSLVETGERRGEKLF
>TRBJ1-1|TRBV10-3|14
AISEPDGRPNTEAF